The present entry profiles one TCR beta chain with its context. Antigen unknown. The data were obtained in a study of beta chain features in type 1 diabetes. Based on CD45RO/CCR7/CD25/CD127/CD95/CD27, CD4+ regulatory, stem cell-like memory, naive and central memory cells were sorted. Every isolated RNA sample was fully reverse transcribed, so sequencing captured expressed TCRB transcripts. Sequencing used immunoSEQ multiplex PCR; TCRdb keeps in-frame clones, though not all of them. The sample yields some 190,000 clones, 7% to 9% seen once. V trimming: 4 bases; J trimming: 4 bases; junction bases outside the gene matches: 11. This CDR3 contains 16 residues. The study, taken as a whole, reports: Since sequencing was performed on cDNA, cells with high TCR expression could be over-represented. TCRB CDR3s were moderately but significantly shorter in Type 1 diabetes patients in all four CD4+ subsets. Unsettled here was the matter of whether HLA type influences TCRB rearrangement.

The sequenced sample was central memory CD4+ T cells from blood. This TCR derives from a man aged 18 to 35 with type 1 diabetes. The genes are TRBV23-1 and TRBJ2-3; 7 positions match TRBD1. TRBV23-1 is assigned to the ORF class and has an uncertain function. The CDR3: CASSRLVCRGSDTQYF. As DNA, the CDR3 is TGCGCCAGCAGTCGGCTCGTTTGCAGGGGGTCAGATACGCAGTATTTT.